Sequencing of this T cell receptor (beta chain) was carried out in a study of shared clonotypes between healthy human individuals. Germline V gene data show CDR1 as MDHEN and CDR2 as SYDVKM. V was pared by 3 bases and J by 0 bases, with 9 bases between. This CDR3 has 15 residues. This clone was seen at least ten times. TCRdb's copy holds only in-frame clones and misses some; the assay was immunoSEQ multiplex PCR. The table has 2 million to 2.5 million clones, approximately 96% seen once. This receptor was identified in a man in his late teens or twenties in good health. The chain has TRBV28 and TRBJ1-5, with D unclear. Sequencing was done on a sample of naive CD4+ T cells sorted from blood. Specified subset: CD45RA+ positively selected. Here the CDR3 DNA reads TGTGCCAGCAGTTTTCGGTCGGATAGCAATCAGCCCCAGCATTTT. As protein: CASSFRSDSNQPQHF.